This note documents a single T cell receptor (beta chain) sequence. These data originate in a study of cytomegalovirus exposure and HLA in healthy donors. PCR involved 60 Vbeta and 13 Jbeta primers. Profiled with immunoSEQ multiplex PCR; TCRdb holds only in-frame clones, not every one. This repertoire shows fewer than 250,000 clones, about 80% found once; its top ten account for 6%. Germline CDR1 SQVTM, CDR2 ANQGSEA. Trimming removed 2 bases from V and 8 bases from J, with 14 bases in between. There are 13 residues in the CDR3. Source material: PBMCs. The source of this sequence is a man between 35 and 55 years old in good health and CMV-seropositive. J is TRBJ2-3 and V is TRBV29-1; TRBD2 is a possible D gene (5 bases). The CDR3 sequence: CSVEWATRGTQYF. The CDR3 region has the DNA TGCAGCGTTGAATGGGCGACACGGGGTACGCAGTATTTT.